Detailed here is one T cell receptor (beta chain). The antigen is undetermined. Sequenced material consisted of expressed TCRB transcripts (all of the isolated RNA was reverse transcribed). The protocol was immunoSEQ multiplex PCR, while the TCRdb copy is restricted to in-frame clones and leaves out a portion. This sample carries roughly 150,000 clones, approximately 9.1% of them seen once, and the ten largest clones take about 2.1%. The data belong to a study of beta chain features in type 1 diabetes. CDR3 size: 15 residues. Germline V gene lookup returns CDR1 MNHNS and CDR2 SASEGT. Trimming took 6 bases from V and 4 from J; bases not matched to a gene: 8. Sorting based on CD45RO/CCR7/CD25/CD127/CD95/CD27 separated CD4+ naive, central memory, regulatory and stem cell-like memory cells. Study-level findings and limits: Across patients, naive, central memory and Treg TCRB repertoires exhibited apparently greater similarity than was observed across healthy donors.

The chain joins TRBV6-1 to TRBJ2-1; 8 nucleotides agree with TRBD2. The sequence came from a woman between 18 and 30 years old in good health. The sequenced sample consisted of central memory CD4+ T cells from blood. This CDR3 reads CASRRAGVQYNEQFF. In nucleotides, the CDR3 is TGTGCCAGCAGGAGAGCGGGAGTTCAATACAATGAGCAGTTCTTC.